Listed below are T cell receptor beta chains from one sample, sequenced in a study of blood T cell repertoires in COVID-19. TCRdb keeps only in-frame clones here, not all; method: immunoSEQ multiplex PCR. The table has 250,000 to 300,000 clones, roughly nine tenths seen once; the top ten hold approximately 2.1%. The sequenced material came from peripheral blood. The receptors stem from a woman aged 25 to 39 with COVID-19, enrolled during active disease. Each CDR3 is given with its conserved first and last residue. A D gene is named only where the DNA matches it firmly. A row's size may be missing; if present it is once, few, many or a size class.

d_gene,j_gene,abundance,v_gene,len,CDR3aa,CDR3nt
TRBD1,TRBJ1-5,.,TRBV7-2,14,CASSSQGAFQPQHF,TGTGCCAGCAGCTCACAGGGGGCTTTTCAGCCCCAGCATTTT
.,TRBJ1-2,.,TRBV5-1,14,CASSLDGLNYGYTF,TGCGCCAGCAGCTTGGACGGACTGAACTATGGCTACACCTTC
TRBD2,TRBJ2-1,.,TRBV19,16,CASSIGTSTNYNEQFF,TGTGCCAGTAGTATAGGGACTAGTACTAATTACAATGAGCAGTTCTTC
.,TRBJ1-5,.,TRBV29-1,12,CSVGQNNQPQHF,TGCAGCGTTGGGCAGAACAATCAGCCCCAGCATTTT
TRBD2,TRBJ2-1,once,TRBV11-2,18,CASSPGLAGEGSYNEQFF,TGTGCCAGCAGCCCAGGACTAGCGGGAGAGGGGTCCTACAATGAGCAGTTCTTC
.,TRBJ1-1,once,TRBV3-1/TRBV3-2,13,CASSQVPGGEAFF,TGTGCCAGCAGCCAAGTTCCGGGAGGGGAGGCTTTCTTT
TRBD1,TRBJ2-6,.,TRBV7-3,18,CASSLTVNRGAGANVLTF,TGTGCCAGCAGCTTAACTGTAAACAGGGGAGCTGGGGCCAACGTCCTGACTTTC
.,TRBJ2-7,.,TRBV10-1,13,CASSRGFGNEQYF,TGCGCCAGCAGTAGGGGGTTTGGTAACGAGCAGTACTTC
.,TRBJ1-5,.,TRBV12-5,13,CASGLSSDQPQHF,TGTGCTAGTGGTTTGAGTTCGGATCAGCCCCAGCATTTT
TRBD1,TRBJ2-2,once,TRBV6-1,15,CASSELVQGAGELFF,TGTGCCAGCAGTGAGCTCGTACAGGGGGCCGGGGAGCTGTTTTTT
TRBD1,TRBJ1-4,.,TRBV7-9,19,CASSTLPGQGAETNEKLFF,TGTGCCAGCAGCACCCTCCCGGGACAGGGGGCGGAAACTAATGAAAAACTGTTTTTT
TRBD1,TRBJ1-5,.,TRBV6-5,14,CASSSRQGDQPQHF,TGTGCCAGCAGTTCCAGACAGGGTGACCAGCCCCAGCATTTT